This T cell receptor (beta chain) was profiled in a study of technical replicates of blood from several donors. The CDR3 has 12 residues. CDR1 SGHRS and CDR2 YFSETQ come from the germline V gene. V was shortened by 4 bases and J by 12 bases, with 16 bases between the two germline ends. Sequencing was performed with immunoSEQ multiplex PCR; in TCRdb, only in-frame clones are kept and a portion is missing. The sample includes about 70,000 clones, just under 97% of them seen just once. The chain combines TRBV5-1 with TRBJ1-1, with D unclear. This TCR derives from a human donor in good health. Input material: T cells isolated from PBMCs. The CDR3 protein is CASSPWEGGTFF. Here the CDR3 DNA reads TGCGCCAGCAGCCCGTGGGAGGGTGGGACTTTCTTT.